These 27 T cell receptor beta chains share one sample of origin, sequenced in a study of metastatic and nonmetastatic thyroid tumors. TCRdb re-called the PCR reads through MiXCR. The table lists 6,800 or so clones, approximately 34% of them singletons, with roughly a third in the top ten. Each patient went into thyroid surgery without having received any treatment. Material: adjacent normal tissue. These receptor sequences come from a female donor with papillary thyroid cancer or a benign thyroid nodule (not recorded which). Some clones in this sample may be carry-over from other donors' samples.

CDR3 sequence reads: CASSLGPQGTYNEQFF. The DNA for the CDR3 is TGTGCCAGCAGCTTGGGACCACAGGGAACCTACAATGAGCAGTTCTTC. This chain links TRBV11-2 with TRBJ2-1; maybe TRBD1 (6 bases). The germline gives CDR1 SGHAT, CDR2 FQNNGV. The CDR3 contains 16 residues. Trimming left V 3 bases short and J 2 bases short, with 14 bases between.

The gene calls are TRBV24-1 and TRBJ2-3; 10 bases match TRBD2. V trimming: 2 bases; J trimming: 4 bases; junction bases outside the gene matches: 14. The CDR3 contains 19 residues. Germline V gene sequence: CDR1 KGHDR, CDR2 SFDVKD. The CDR3 bases are TGTGCCACCAGTGATTCGAGGGACTCTAGCGGGAGAAGGCCAGATACGCAGTATTTT. Translation: CATSDSRDSSGRRPDTQYF.

The chain links TRBV28 to TRBJ2-1; no clear D gene. The CDR3 loop spans 16 amino acids. The V and J ends lost 6 bases and 2 bases respectively, with 17 bases between them. In germline, CDR1 is MDHEN, CDR2 SYDVKM. The CDR3 nucleotides read TGTGCCAGCAGGATTGTGGGCTCCTCGCCCTACAATGAGCAGTTCTTC. This sequence encodes CASRIVGSSPYNEQFF. Full variable domain (remainder filled in from reference TRBV28 and TRBJ2-1): DVKVTQSSRYLVKRTGEKVFLECVQDMDHENMFWYRQDPGLGLRLIYFSYDVKMKEKGDIPEGYSVSREKKERFSLILESASTNQTSMYLCASRIVGSSPYNEQFFGPGTRLTVL.

This chain links TRBV19 with TRBJ1-1; no clear D gene. This CDR3 contains 10 residues. Germline loops: CDR1 LNHDA, CDR2 SQIVND (reference sequence). The V end lost 10 bases, the J end lost 7 bases, and 10 bases lay between the germline ends. CDR3 protein: CATRSGEAFF. DNA for the CDR3: TGTGCCACCCGGTCGGGTGAAGCTTTCTTT.

The chain links TRBV6-4 to TRBJ2-6; 7 positions match TRBD1. Germline values: CDR1 MRHNA, CDR2 SNTAGT. V lost 0 bases, J lost 2 bases, and 1 base stayed unmatched. CDR3 length: 16 amino acids. The CDR3 bases are TGTGCCAGCAGTGACTCAGGGGGCGCTGGGGCCAACGTCCTGACTTTC. Residues: CASSDSGGAGANVLTF.

The rearrangement links TRBV6-1 to TRBJ1-1; no clear D. V gave up 4 bases and J gave up 0 bases, with 6 bases separating them. Germline V gene lookup returns CDR1 MNHNS and CDR2 SASEGT. The CDR3 is made up of 13 amino acids. In DNA form, the CDR3 reads TGTGCCAGCAGTGTAACAGTGAACACTGAAGCTTTCTTT. The encoded protein is CASSVTVNTEAFF.

The V gene is TRBV9, the J gene TRBJ1-2, with no clear D. The CDR3 sequence is 12 residues long. V was clipped by 8 bases and J by 4 bases, with 12 bases between them. Germline CDR1 is SGDLS and CDR2 is YYNGEE. CDR3 amino acids: CASSPEIYGYTF. CDR3 sequence (DNA): TGTGCCAGTTCTCCTGAAATCTATGGCTACACCTTC.

The gene calls are TRBV7-8 and TRBJ2-7; 8 bases agree with TRBD1. V lost 2 bases to trimming and J lost 5 bases; unmatched junction nucleotides: 8. The CDR3 has 15 residues. The germline CDR1 and CDR2 sequences are SGHVS and FQNEAQ. The CDR3 sequence is CASSLSGTGRDEQYF. The CDR3 coding sequence is TGTGCCAGCAGCTTATCCGGGACAGGTCGCGACGAGCAGTACTTC. The entire variable domain, with the rest obtained from reference TRBV7-8 and TRBJ2-7, is as follows: GAGVSQSPRYKVAKRGQDVALRCDPISGHVSLFWYQQALGQGPEFLTYFQNEAQLDKSGLPSDRFFAERPEGSVSTLKIQRTQQEDSAVYLCASSLSGTGRDEQYFGPGTRLTVT.

V and J are TRBV6-1 and TRBJ2-7, with D perhaps TRBD1 (6 bases). The CDR3 sequence is 12 residues long. V dropped 11 bases and J dropped 2 bases, with 13 bases sitting between them. Germline CDR1 reads MNHNS; CDR2 reads SASEGT. CDR3 sequence reads: CAGARQAYEQYF. CDR3 nucleotides: TGTGCCGGGGCTCGACAGGCCTACGAGCAGTACTTC.

This clone was recorded a few times. The CDR3 sequence is CASSVTRKTHEQYF. The CDR3 DNA reads TGTGCCAGCAGTGTAACACGAAAGACCCACGAGCAGTACTTC. The chain uses TRBV2 and TRBJ2-7; D ambiguous. The CDR3 spans 14 residues. The germline V gene encodes CDR1 SNHLY and CDR2 FYNNEI. V dropped 4 bases and J dropped 5 bases, with 15 bases sitting between them.

The rearrangement uses TRBV6-1 and TRBJ1-1; D is possibly TRBD1 (6 bases). CDR1 and CDR2 from the germline V gene are MNHNS and SASEGT. Trimming took 2 bases from V and 9 from J, leaving 19 bases between them. The CDR3 totals 15 residues. The CDR3 spells CASSEPVDSPEKAFF. The CDR3 DNA reads TGTGCCAGCAGTGAACCCGTGGACAGTCCAGAAAAAGCTTTCTTT.

By sample share, this clone is large. The chain combines TRBV2 with TRBJ2-3, with 9 bases identical to TRBD2. The CDR3 consists of 15 residues. The V and J ends lost 6 bases and 5 bases, in that order; junction bases with no gene match: 9. Looked up from germline, CDR1 is SNHLY and CDR2 is FYNNEI. CDR3: CASRDLSGRGDTQYF. CDR3 sequence (DNA): TGTGCCAGCAGGGACCTTAGCGGGAGAGGAGATACGCAGTATTTT.

With respect to this clone: Germline is not matched at one junction end, which may reflect a read error. Different DNA sequences within this sample yield the same CDR3. The gene calls are TRBV14 and TRBJ2-5, with TRBD2 identical over 9 bases. Germline assignment: CDR1 SGHDN and CDR2 FVKESK. The CDR3 extends over 15 amino acids. This CDR3 reads CASSQEAGGAETQYF. The CDR3 DNA reads as TGTGCTAGCAGCCAAGAGGCGGGGGGGGCCGAGACCCAGTACTTC.

The table lists this clone with many counts. The chain has TRBV7-2 and TRBJ2-7, with D possibly TRBD2 on 6 matching bases. V shed 5 bases and J shed 2 bases, with 13 bases lying between them. This CDR3 comprises 14 residues. CDR1 and CDR2 from the germline V gene are SGHTA and FQGNSA. The CDR3 sequence: CASSQLAATYEQYF. For the CDR3, the DNA is TGTGCCAGCAGCCAATTAGCGGCAACCTACGAGCAGTACTTC. The full variable domain, in which reference TRBV7-2 and TRBJ2-7 provide the parts outside the CDR3, is GAGVSQSPSNKVTEKGKDVELRCDPISGHTALYWYRQSLGQGLEFLIYFQGNSAPDKSGLPSDRFSAERTGGSVSTLTIQRTQQEDSAVYLCASSQLAATYEQYFGPGTRLTVT.

Within the sample, this clone is medium-sized. The rearrangement joins TRBV9 to TRBJ2-7, with D possibly TRBD1 on 6 matching bases. V was cut by 2 bases and J by 4 bases, with 19 bases left in between. CDR1 is SGDLS, CDR2 YYNGEE, per germline. The CDR3 has 16 amino acids. This CDR3 is CASSVTGNPTAYEQYF. DNA for the CDR3: TGTGCCAGCAGCGTCACAGGGAATCCGACCGCGTACGAGCAGTACTTC.

This chain links TRBV20-1 with TRBJ1-1; TRBD1 matches 7 bases. Trimming removed 4 bases from V and 2 bases from J; junction bases left unmatched: 10. This CDR3 comprises 15 residues. From germline, CDR1 is DFQATT and CDR2 SNEGSKA (reference sequence). CDR3 region: CSATPGTADNTEAFF. CDR3 sequence (DNA): TGCAGTGCTACACCCGGGACAGCCGACAACACTGAAGCTTTCTTT.

This clone was counted between two and nine times. A read error may account for a junction end that differs from germline. The chain recombines TRBV20-1 with TRBJ1-2; 11 bases fit TRBD1. Germline lookup yields CDR1 DFQATT and CDR2 SNEGSKA (reference sequence). The CDR3 consists of 14 residues. As DNA, the CDR3 is TGCAGTGCAAGAGGGGACAGGGGGGACTATGGCTACACCTTC. It codes for CSARGDRGDYGYTF.

The chain joins TRBV13 to TRBJ2-1; D uncertain. Trimming shortened V by 6 bases and J by 6 bases, and 9 bases separated the two germline ends. The CDR3 spans 12 residues. Germline V gene lookup returns CDR1 PRHDT and CDR2 FYEKMQ (reference sequence). Here the CDR3 reads CASSSSVNEQFF. CDR3 bases: TGTGCCAGCAGTTCCAGTGTCAATGAGCAGTTCTTC.

This clone occurred a few times. The chain employs TRBV12-5 and TRBJ2-2; 8 bases map to TRBD2. Germline V gene data show CDR1 as LGHNT and CDR2 as FRNRAP. The CDR3 contains 15 residues. With 8 bases clipped from V and 7 bases from J, the junction kept 12 bases outside the gene matches. In DNA, the CDR3 is TGTGCTAGTACTCTGACTAGCGAGACCATCGGGGAGCTGTTTTTT. This encodes CASTLTSETIGELFF.

V gene TRBV2 combines with J gene TRBJ2-1, with 7 bases aligning to TRBD1. Germline V gives CDR1 SNHLY, CDR2 FYNNEI. J gave up 7 bases and V 8 bases, and 11 bases lay outside the gene matches. The CDR3 runs to 14 residues. The CDR3 DNA reads TGTGCCAGCGGCCTTACGACAGGGATGAATGAGCAGTTCTTC. This codes for CASGLTTGMNEQFF.

The J gene is TRBJ1-1, the V gene TRBV7-2; D is undetermined. Germline CDR1 and CDR2: SGHTA and FQGNSA. V was shortened by 4 bases and J by 4 bases, with 13 bases between the two germline ends. CDR3 length: 14 amino acids. CDR3 protein: CASSSDTGITEAFF. CDR3 in DNA: TGTGCCAGCAGCTCAGATACCGGGATCACTGAAGCTTTCTTT. Full variable domain (missing parts from reference TRBV7-2 and TRBJ1-1): GAGVSQSPSNKVTEKGKDVELRCDPISGHTALYWYRQSLGQGLEFLIYFQGNSAPDKSGLPSDRFSAERTGGSVSTLTIQRTQQEDSAVYLCASSSDTGITEAFFGQGTRLTVV.

This clone was seen only once. The CDR3 loop is CASSPGSGTGVNEQFF. Written as DNA, the CDR3 is TGTGCCAGCAGCCCCGGATCCGGGACAGGGGTCAATGAGCAGTTCTTC. The chain carries TRBV9 and TRBJ2-1, with 10 bases fitting TRBD1. The CDR3 sequence is 16 residues long. V lost 4 bases, J lost 6 bases, and 10 bases stayed unmatched. CDR1 and CDR2 from the germline V gene are SGDLS and YYNGEE. Looking up the rest from reference TRBV9 and TRBJ2-1 gives the full variable domain: DSGVTQTPKHLITATGQRVTLRCSPRSGDLSVYWYQQSLDQGLQFLIQYYNGEERAKGNILERFSAQQFPDLHSELNLSSLELGDSALYFCASSPGSGTGVNEQFFGPGTRLTVL.

The chain couples TRBV6-1 to TRBJ1-2, with 9 bases identical to TRBD1. The V segment lost 0 bases and the J segment 4 bases; nucleotides outside the gene matches: 6. The CDR3 runs 16 residues. The V gene's germline CDR1 is MNHNS and CDR2 SASEGT. The CDR3 reads CASSEAPTGGIYGYTF. In DNA, the CDR3 is TGTGCCAGCAGTGAAGCCCCGACAGGGGGGATCTATGGCTACACCTTC.

This clone came up a few times. The chain uses TRBV12-3 or TRBV12-4 and TRBJ2-3; TRBD2 aligns across 9 bases. V trimming: 6 bases; J trimming: 5 bases; junction bases outside the gene matches: 9. The CDR3 runs 15 residues. The DNA for the CDR3 is TGTGCCAGCAGGGCGGGAGGGCTGGGGATAGATACGCAGTATTTT. Protein product: CASRAGGLGIDTQYF.

The chain uses TRBV28 and TRBJ1-6, with 7 bases fitting TRBD1. The CDR3 totals 16 residues. V lost 11 bases, J lost 4 bases, and 14 bases stayed unmatched. In germline, CDR1 is MDHEN, CDR2 SYDVKM. The CDR3, as DNA: TGTGCCTCCAACGGGGGCCTGGACAGGTATAATTCACCCCTCCACTTT. The encoded protein is CASNGGLDRYNSPLHF.

The chain carries TRBV3-1 and TRBJ2-5; TRBD2 aligns across 10 bases. J was trimmed by 1 base and V by 1 base; bases with no gene match: 6. CDR1 LGHDT and CDR2 YNNKEL come from the germline V gene (reference sequence). The CDR3 contains 17 residues. In DNA, the CDR3 is TGTGCCAGCAGCCAAGTAGCGGGGGGCCCCTTCCAAGAGACCCAGTACTTC. Amino acids: CASSQVAGGPFQETQYF.

This clone has only a few counts. V gene TRBV4-1 combines with J gene TRBJ1-2, with D maybe TRBD1 (5 bases). Germline V gene data show CDR1 as MGHRA and CDR2 as YSYEKL. The V end was cut by 0 bases, the J end by 2 bases, with 13 bases between. The CDR3 totals 16 residues. CDR3 sequence: CASSQDQYRGNYGYTF. CDR3 coding DNA: TGCGCCAGCAGCCAAGACCAGTATCGGGGCAACTATGGCTACACCTTC.